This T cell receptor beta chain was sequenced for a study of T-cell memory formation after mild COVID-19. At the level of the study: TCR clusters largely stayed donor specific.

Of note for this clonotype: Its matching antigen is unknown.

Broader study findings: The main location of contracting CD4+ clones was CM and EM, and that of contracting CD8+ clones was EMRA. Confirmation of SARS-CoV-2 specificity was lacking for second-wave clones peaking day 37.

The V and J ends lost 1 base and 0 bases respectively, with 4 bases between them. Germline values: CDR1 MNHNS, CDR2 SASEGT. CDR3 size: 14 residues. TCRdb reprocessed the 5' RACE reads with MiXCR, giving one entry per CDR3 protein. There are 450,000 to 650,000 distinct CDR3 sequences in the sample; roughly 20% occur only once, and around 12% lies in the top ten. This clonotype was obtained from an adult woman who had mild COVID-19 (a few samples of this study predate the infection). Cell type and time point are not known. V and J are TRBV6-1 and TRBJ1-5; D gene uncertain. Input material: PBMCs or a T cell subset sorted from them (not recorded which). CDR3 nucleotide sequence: TGTGCCAGCAGTGAAGTTGATAGCAATCAGCCCCAGCATTTT. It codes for CASSEVDSNQPQHF.